This is a list of T cell receptor beta chains from one sample in a study of blood T cell repertoires in COVID-19. Data came from immunoSEQ multiplex PCR; TCRdb stores just in-frame clones and leaves some out. The sample carries over 200,000 clones, around 88% recorded once. Sample: PBMCs or T cells enriched from blood (not recorded which). These receptors were collected from a woman aged 40 to 49 with acute COVID-19. Each CDR3 is given with its conserved first and last residue. D genes are given only for firm matches. Only part of the rows carry a size: once, few, many, or a class if the clone is expanded.

CDR3aa: CASSDGTGVTGELFF
CDR3nt: TGCGCCAGCAGCGACGGGACAGGGGTCACCGGGGAGCTGTTTTTT
j_gene: TRBJ2-2
d_gene: TRBD1
abundance: .
v_gene: TRBV5-1

CDR3aa: CASSHGGGGEAFF
CDR3nt: TGTGCCAGCAGCCACGGGGGGGGCGGAGAAGCTTTCTTT
j_gene: TRBJ1-1
d_gene: .
abundance: .
v_gene: TRBV3-1/TRBV3-2

CDR3aa: CASSQEGGGNIQYF
CDR3nt: TGTGCCAGCAGCCAAGAGGGAGGGGGTAACATTCAGTACTTC
j_gene: TRBJ2-4
d_gene: .
abundance: .
v_gene: TRBV3-1/TRBV3-2

CDR3aa: CASSLGQNTEAFF
CDR3nt: TGTGCCAGCAGCTTAGGGCAGAACACTGAAGCTTTCTTT
j_gene: TRBJ1-1
d_gene: .
abundance: once
v_gene: TRBV7-8

CDR3aa: CASSLDEDRNTEAFF
CDR3nt: TGCGCCAGCAGCTTGGATGAAGACAGGAACACTGAAGCTTTCTTT
j_gene: TRBJ1-1
d_gene: .
abundance: .
v_gene: TRBV5-1

CDR3aa: CASSLTGDNSPLHF
CDR3nt: TGCGCCAGCAGCTTGACAGGGGATAATTCACCCCTCCACTTT
j_gene: TRBJ1-6
d_gene: TRBD1
abundance: .
v_gene: TRBV5-1

CDR3aa: CAISRGNSLHTGELFF
CDR3nt: TGTGCCATCAGTAGGGGGAACTCACTCCACACCGGGGAGCTGTTTTTT
j_gene: TRBJ2-2
d_gene: .
abundance: .
v_gene: TRBV10-3

CDR3aa: CASSHQGTGARETQYF
CDR3nt: TGTGCCAGCAGTCACCAAGGGACAGGGGCTAGAGAGACCCAGTACTTC
j_gene: TRBJ2-5
d_gene: TRBD1
abundance: .
v_gene: TRBV6-2/TRBV6-3

CDR3aa: CASSQAGWTQPQHF
CDR3nt: TGTGCCAGCAGCCAGGCAGGGTGGACCCAGCCCCAGCATTTT
j_gene: TRBJ1-5
d_gene: .
abundance: .
v_gene: TRBV3-1/TRBV3-2

CDR3aa: CASSPRLTRDIQYF
CDR3nt: TGCGCCAGCAGCCCGAGACTAACAAGGGACATTCAGTACTTC
j_gene: TRBJ2-4
d_gene: .
abundance: once
v_gene: TRBV5-1

CDR3aa: CSVPSSGSWDEQFF
CDR3nt: TGCAGCGTTCCTTCTAGCGGGAGTTGGGATGAGCAGTTCTTC
j_gene: TRBJ2-1
d_gene: TRBD2
abundance: .
v_gene: TRBV29-1

CDR3aa: CASRPEAGELFF
CDR3nt: TGTGCCAGCAGACCCGAGGCCGGGGAGCTGTTTTTT
j_gene: TRBJ2-2
d_gene: .
abundance: .
v_gene: TRBV7-8

CDR3aa: CASSQFEIENSPLHF
CDR3nt: TGTGCCAGCAGCCAATTTGAGATTGAAAATTCACCCCTCCACTTT
j_gene: TRBJ1-6
d_gene: .
abundance: .
v_gene: TRBV3-1/TRBV3-2

CDR3aa: CASSRDISNQPQHF
CDR3nt: TGTGCCAGCAGCCGAGATATTAGCAATCAGCCCCAGCATTTT
j_gene: TRBJ1-5
d_gene: .
abundance: .
v_gene: TRBV3-1/TRBV3-2

CDR3aa: CASSKKGRHIFFGNTIYF
CDR3nt: TGTGCCAGCAGCAAAAAAGGGAGACACATCTTCTTTGGAAACACCATATATTTT
j_gene: TRBJ1-3
d_gene: .
abundance: .
v_gene: TRBV21-1

CDR3aa: CASSDRTEKQFF
CDR3nt: TGTGCCAGCAGTGATCGGACAGAGAAGCAGTTCTTC
j_gene: TRBJ2-1
d_gene: .
abundance: .
v_gene: TRBV6-1

CDR3aa: CASSQDSNTEAFF
CDR3nt: TGTGCCAGCAGCCAAGACAGTAATACTGAAGCTTTCTTT
j_gene: TRBJ1-1
d_gene: .
abundance: .
v_gene: TRBV5-4

CDR3aa: CASSKPPTEDLNYGYTF
CDR3nt: TGTGCCAGCAGCAAACCGCCAACAGAGGACTTAAACTATGGCTACACCTTC
j_gene: TRBJ1-2
d_gene: .
abundance: .
v_gene: TRBV21-1

CDR3aa: CASSGLAGVSNEQFF
CDR3nt: TGTGCCAGCAGTGGACTAGCGGGAGTTTCCAATGAGCAGTTCTTC
j_gene: TRBJ2-1
d_gene: TRBD2
abundance: .
v_gene: TRBV6-2/TRBV6-3

CDR3aa: CASRTSPTSTDTQYF
CDR3nt: TGTGCCAGCAGAACTAGCCCTACTAGCACAGATACGCAGTATTTT
j_gene: TRBJ2-3
d_gene: .
abundance: .
v_gene: TRBV6-4

CDR3aa: CASSPEDTDTQYF
CDR3nt: TGTGCCAGCAGCCCGGAGGACACAGATACGCAGTATTTT
j_gene: TRBJ2-3
d_gene: .
abundance: .
v_gene: TRBV7-2

CDR3aa: CASSPDRGRDYGYTF
CDR3nt: TGCGCCAGCAGCCCTGACAGGGGGCGCGACTATGGCTACACCTTC
j_gene: TRBJ1-2
d_gene: TRBD1
abundance: .
v_gene: TRBV5-1

CDR3aa: CASSTRTDNQPQHF
CDR3nt: TGTGCCAGTAGTACCCGGACAGACAATCAGCCCCAGCATTTT
j_gene: TRBJ1-5
d_gene: .
abundance: .
v_gene: TRBV19

CDR3aa: CATSGSDTQYF
CDR3nt: TGTGCCACGAGCGGATCTGATACGCAGTATTTT
j_gene: TRBJ2-3
d_gene: .
abundance: .
v_gene: TRBV24-1

CDR3aa: CASSLFPGNTQYF
CDR3nt: TGTGCCAGCAGCTTGTTTCCCGGGAATACGCAGTATTTT
j_gene: TRBJ2-3
d_gene: .
abundance: .
v_gene: TRBV11-3

CDR3aa: CASSQGRATNEKLFF
CDR3nt: TGCGCCAGCAGCCAAGGGAGGGCAACTAATGAAAAACTGTTTTTT
j_gene: TRBJ1-4
d_gene: .
abundance: few
v_gene: TRBV4-3

CDR3aa: CASSRQLDTEAFF
CDR3nt: TGTGCCAGCAGCCGACAACTTGACACTGAAGCTTTCTTT
j_gene: TRBJ1-1
d_gene: .
abundance: few
v_gene: TRBV14

CDR3aa: CASSFKGAGNTIYF
CDR3nt: TGTGCCAGCAGCTTCAAAGGGGCTGGAAACACCATATATTTT
j_gene: TRBJ1-3
d_gene: .
abundance: .
v_gene: TRBV5-6

CDR3aa: CASSRQGRGETQYF
CDR3nt: TGTGCCAGCAGTAGACAGGGTAGGGGAGAGACCCAGTACTTC
j_gene: TRBJ2-5
d_gene: TRBD1
abundance: .
v_gene: TRBV5-4

CDR3aa: CASSQEAGKNIQYF
CDR3nt: TGCGCCAGCAGCCAGGAAGCGGGAAAAAACATTCAGTACTTC
j_gene: TRBJ2-4
d_gene: TRBD2
abundance: .
v_gene: TRBV4-1

CDR3aa: CASNPRQGSNYGYTF
CDR3nt: TGCGCCAGCAACCCACGGCAGGGAAGTAACTATGGCTACACCTTC
j_gene: TRBJ1-2
d_gene: .
abundance: .
v_gene: TRBV4-3

CDR3aa: CATSDFGTSGGSDTQYF
CDR3nt: TGTGCCACCAGTGATTTCGGGACTAGCGGGGGGTCGGATACGCAGTATTTT
j_gene: TRBJ2-3
d_gene: TRBD2
abundance: .
v_gene: TRBV24-1

CDR3aa: CASSLGLAEYNEQFF
CDR3nt: TGTGCCAGCAGCTTAGGACTAGCGGAGTACAATGAGCAGTTCTTC
j_gene: TRBJ2-1
d_gene: TRBD2
abundance: .
v_gene: TRBV7-2

CDR3aa: CASSEPGLGIRGQFF
CDR3nt: TGTGCCAGCAGTGAACCGGGACTAGGGATCCGCGGGCAGTTCTTC
j_gene: TRBJ2-1
d_gene: TRBD2
abundance: .
v_gene: TRBV6-1

CDR3aa: CASSQTTGNYEQYF
CDR3nt: TGCGCCAGCAGCCAAACGACAGGGAACTACGAGCAGTACTTC
j_gene: TRBJ2-7
d_gene: TRBD1
abundance: .
v_gene: TRBV4-3

CDR3aa: CASSIDRATEAFF
CDR3nt: TGTGCCAGTAGTATAGACAGGGCCACTGAAGCTTTCTTT
j_gene: TRBJ1-1
d_gene: .
abundance: once
v_gene: TRBV19

CDR3aa: CASSPSTGNYGYTF
CDR3nt: TGCGCCAGCAGCCCGTCGACAGGGAACTATGGCTACACCTTC
j_gene: TRBJ1-2
d_gene: TRBD1
abundance: .
v_gene: TRBV4-3

CDR3aa: CASTLAGADTQYF
CDR3nt: TGTGCCAGCACTCTAGCGGGTGCAGATACGCAGTATTTT
j_gene: TRBJ2-3
d_gene: TRBD2
abundance: .
v_gene: TRBV7-9

CDR3aa: CASSSQQGKLFF
CDR3nt: TGTGCCAGCAGCTCACAACAGGGTAAACTGTTTTTT
j_gene: TRBJ1-4
d_gene: .
abundance: .
v_gene: TRBV3-1/TRBV3-2

CDR3aa: CASSVDVSVQETQYF
CDR3nt: TGTGCCAGCAGCGTAGACGTCTCAGTGCAAGAGACCCAGTACTTC
j_gene: TRBJ2-5
d_gene: .
abundance: .
v_gene: TRBV9

CDR3aa: CASSFGQGEETQYF
CDR3nt: TGCGCCAGCAGCTTTGGACAGGGCGAAGAGACCCAGTACTTC
j_gene: TRBJ2-5
d_gene: TRBD1
abundance: .
v_gene: TRBV4-1

CDR3aa: CASSLGQGSFSTDTQYF
CDR3nt: TGCGCCAGCAGCTTGGGACAGGGATCATTTAGCACAGATACGCAGTATTTT
j_gene: TRBJ2-3
d_gene: TRBD1
abundance: .
v_gene: TRBV5-1

CDR3aa: CASSPLGGRGNTIYF
CDR3nt: TGTGCCAGCAGTCCCCTCGGGGGGAGAGGAAACACCATATATTTT
j_gene: TRBJ1-3
d_gene: .
abundance: .
v_gene: TRBV27

CDR3aa: CASGQGTEAFF
CDR3nt: TGTGCCAGTGGACAGGGAACTGAAGCTTTCTTT
j_gene: TRBJ1-1
d_gene: TRBD1
abundance: .
v_gene: TRBV9

CDR3aa: CASSLMGQDNEQFF
CDR3nt: TGTGCCAGCAGCTTAATGGGACAGGACAATGAGCAGTTCTTC
j_gene: TRBJ2-1
d_gene: TRBD1
abundance: .
v_gene: TRBV5-5

CDR3aa: CASTERAGGWTGELFF
CDR3nt: TGTGCCAGCACCGAACGGGCGGGGGGATGGACCGGGGAGCTGTTTTTT
j_gene: TRBJ2-2
d_gene: TRBD2
abundance: .
v_gene: TRBV2

CDR3aa: CASSFTRGQGNSPLHF
CDR3nt: TGTGCCAGCAGCTTCACCCGAGGACAGGGTAATTCACCCCTCCACTTT
j_gene: TRBJ1-6
d_gene: TRBD1
abundance: .
v_gene: TRBV4-2

CDR3aa: CASRFGADTQYF
CDR3nt: TGTGCCAGCCGCTTTGGAGCAGATACGCAGTATTTT
j_gene: TRBJ2-3
d_gene: .
abundance: .
v_gene: TRBV11-2

CDR3aa: CASSLGTSEYNEQFF
CDR3nt: TGTGCCAGCAGCCTCGGGACTAGCGAATACAATGAGCAGTTCTTC
j_gene: TRBJ2-1
d_gene: TRBD2
abundance: .
v_gene: TRBV7-9

CDR3aa: CASSILQGQPQHF
CDR3nt: TGTGCCAGCAGCATATTACAGGGCCAGCCCCAGCATTTT
j_gene: TRBJ1-5
d_gene: .
abundance: .
v_gene: TRBV7-2

CDR3aa: CASSLVLAGGETQYF
CDR3nt: TGTGCCAGCAGCTTGGTACTAGCGGGAGGGGAGACCCAGTACTTC
j_gene: TRBJ2-5
d_gene: TRBD2
abundance: .
v_gene: TRBV5-6

CDR3aa: CASSRTDRDYTF
CDR3nt: TGTGCCAGCAGCCGGACAGATCGGGACTACACCTTC
j_gene: TRBJ1-2
d_gene: .
abundance: once
v_gene: TRBV12-3/TRBV12-4

CDR3aa: CASSFPGIRGYTF
CDR3nt: TGTGCCAGCAGCTTTCCAGGGATCAGAGGCTACACCTTC
j_gene: TRBJ1-2
d_gene: .
abundance: .
v_gene: TRBV7-2

CDR3aa: CASSAGLAGGEQETQYF
CDR3nt: TGCGCCAGCAGCGCGGGACTAGCGGGAGGAGAACAAGAGACCCAGTACTTC
j_gene: TRBJ2-5
d_gene: TRBD2
abundance: .
v_gene: TRBV5-1

CDR3aa: CAWSVRRYGYTF
CDR3nt: TGTGCCTGGAGTGTACGTCGGTATGGCTACACCTTC
j_gene: TRBJ1-2
d_gene: .
abundance: .
v_gene: TRBV30

CDR3aa: CASSGGTRSNQPQHF
CDR3nt: TGTGCCAGTAGCGGGGGGACAAGAAGCAATCAGCCCCAGCATTTT
j_gene: TRBJ1-5
d_gene: .
abundance: .
v_gene: TRBV19

CDR3aa: CASSATGVAEAFF
CDR3nt: TGTGCCAGCAGCGCGACAGGGGTGGCTGAAGCTTTCTTT
j_gene: TRBJ1-1
d_gene: TRBD1
abundance: few
v_gene: TRBV7-9

CDR3aa: CASSVLGQVGELFF
CDR3nt: TGTGCCAGCAGTGTTCTTGGACAGGTCGGGGAGCTGTTTTTT
j_gene: TRBJ2-2
d_gene: TRBD1
abundance: once
v_gene: TRBV2

CDR3aa: CAIRDSATNEKLFF
CDR3nt: TGTGCCATCAGGGACAGCGCAACTAATGAAAAACTGTTTTTT
j_gene: TRBJ1-4
d_gene: .
abundance: .
v_gene: TRBV10-3

CDR3aa: CASSAVGQGTSQYF
CDR3nt: TGTGCCAGCAGCGCGGTGGGACAGGGGACCTCCCAGTACTTC
j_gene: TRBJ2-7
d_gene: TRBD1
abundance: .
v_gene: TRBV9